The TCR beta chain under discussion was sequenced for a study of cytomegalovirus exposure and HLA in healthy donors. The study, taken as a whole, reports: Later analysis suggested most CMV-associated TCR beta chains were HLA-restricted. A later analysis showed HLA-associated TCR beta chains outstripping equally common others in clonal expansion. Donors were assumed by presence/absence analyses to have roughly uniform sequencing depth.

Per the germline V gene, CDR1 is GTSNPN and CDR2 is SVGIG (reference sequence). CDR3 length: 15 residues. Germline trimming cut 2 bases from V and 4 bases from J; bases unmatched to any gene: 8. About this clone itself: What it recognizes is unknown.

Primers included in the PCR were 60 Vbeta and 13 Jbeta primers. The protocol was immunoSEQ multiplex PCR, while the TCRdb copy is restricted to in-frame clones and leaves out a portion. The sample holds 200,000 to 250,000 clones. Samples came from healthy bone marrow donors. The rearrangement uses TRBV30 and TRBJ1-3; 7 bases are shared with TRBD1. The specimen was PBMCs. The source is a girl aged 2-10 years in good health and CMV-seropositive. The CDR3 region has the DNA TGTGCCTGGAGTTCCAAGGGGGCTCGGGGAAACACCATATATTTT. Translated, it gives CAWSSKGARGNTIYF.